This passage covers 12 T cell receptor beta chains from one sample sequenced in a study of T cells in Graves' hyperthyroidism and ophthalmopathy. RNA transcripts gave rise to amplified TCR beta CDR3 regions. When the TCR CDR3 underwent first-round RT-PCR, the HTBI primer set was used. TCRdb reprocessed the multiplex PCR reads with MiXCR, giving one entry per CDR3 protein. The sample carries 600,000 to 650,000 distinct CDR3 sequences, less than 25% recorded once. Sequencing was carried out using blood. The source of these receptors is a man aged 25-45 years with Graves' ophthalmopathy.

This clonotype was seen a handful of times. The V and J genes are TRBV6-1 and TRBJ1-1; a possible D gene is TRBD1 (5 bases). The germline V and J ends were trimmed by 6 bases and 3 bases, with 11 bases remaining between them. Looked up from germline, CDR1 is MNHNS and CDR2 is SASEGT. There are 13 residues in the CDR3. This chain's CDR3 is CASSYGTYTEAFF. CDR3 sequence (DNA): TGTGCCAGCAGCTATGGGACGTACACTGAAGCTTTCTTT.

The chain links TRBV20-1 to TRBJ1-2; the D is unclear. The V gene's germline CDR1 is DFQATT and CDR2 SNEGSKA (reference sequence). CDR3 length: 11 amino acids. The CDR3 reads CSAAIQYGYTF. CDR3 DNA: TGCAGCGCGGCTATCCAATATGGCTACACCTTC.

The gene calls are TRBV3-1 and TRBJ1-1, with a possible D match to TRBD1 (5 bases). V lost 1 base, J lost 1 base, and 13 bases lay in between. Per the germline V gene, CDR1 is LGHDT and CDR2 is YNNKEL (reference sequence). CDR3 length equals 16 residues. This CDR3 reads CASSQAGGWRNTEAFF. The CDR3 DNA follows: TGTGCCAGCAGCCAAGCCGGGGGATGGAGGAACACTGAAGCTTTCTTT.

This clonotype was detected ten times or more. The V and J genes are TRBV27 and TRBJ2-1, with 11 nucleotides matching TRBD1. Germline V gene data show CDR1 as MNHEY and CDR2 as SMNVEV (reference sequence). The CDR3 runs to 16 residues. The ends lost 6 bases at V and 3 bases at J; junction bases unmatched: 7. CDR3 DNA sequence: TGTGCCAGCAGATATAGGGGGACAGGGGGCTACAATGAGCAGTTCTTC. The encoded protein is CASRYRGTGGYNEQFF.

The chain employs TRBV7-9 and TRBJ1-2; D might be TRBD1 (6 bases). The CDR3 spans 12 residues. V was shortened by 7 bases and J by 8 bases, with 14 bases between the two germline ends. Per germline, CDR1 SEHNR and CDR2 FQNEAQ (reference sequence). As DNA, the CDR3 is TGTGCCAGCAAGCCGAACAGGGAAGGCTACACCTTC. Its translation: CASKPNREGYTF. Full variable domain (outside the CDR3, taken from reference TRBV7-9 and TRBJ1-2): DTGVSQNPRHKITKRGQNVTFRCDPISEHNRLYWYRQTLGQGPEFLTYFQNEAQLEKSRLLSDRFSAERPKGSFSTLEIQRTEQGDSAMYLCASKPNREGYTFGSGTRLTVV.

The V gene is TRBV6-1, the J gene TRBJ1-4, with no clear D. The CDR3 length is 14 residues. CDR1 is MNHNS, CDR2 SASEGT, per germline. With 5 bases removed from V and 10 bases from J, the gap between germline ends came to 17 bases. Written as DNA, the CDR3 is TGTGCCAGCAGTCCCGGGCAGGAGATAGGAAAACTGTTTTTT. Encoded protein: CASSPGQEIGKLFF.

This clonotype was detected only a few times. The J gene is TRBJ1-1, the V gene TRBV20-1; D call uncertain. The CDR3 covers 13 residues. The germline gives CDR1 DFQATT, CDR2 SNEGSKA (reference sequence). With 1 base removed from V and 0 bases from J, the gap between germline ends came to 6 bases. CDR3 sequence reads: CSARGRLNTEAFF. The CDR3 DNA follows: TGCAGTGCTAGAGGGCGGTTGAACACTGAAGCTTTCTTT.

Many counts were recorded for this clonotype. The rearrangement links TRBV12-3 or TRBV12-4 to TRBJ2-7; D not resolved. Trimming pared 5 bases from V and 5 bases from J, leaving 16 bases between. The CDR3 consists of 14 residues. CDR3 in DNA: TGTGCCAGCAGTCCCGGTTACACCCTACACGAGCAGTACTTC. Its translation: CASSPGYTLHEQYF.

This clonotype was seen ten or more times. The gene calls are TRBV12-3 or TRBV12-4 and TRBJ2-7; TRBD2 matches at 10 bases. Unmatched junction bases numbered 9, after V lost 3 bases and J lost 1 base. The CDR3 length is 17 residues. This CDR3 is CASSFWTGSGGSYEQYF. As DNA, the CDR3 is TGTGCCAGCAGTTTTTGGACGGGTAGCGGGGGGTCCTACGAGCAGTACTTC.

At least ten counts were recorded for this clonotype. The V and J genes are TRBV27 and TRBJ2-7; D uncertain. Germline lookup yields CDR1 MNHEY and CDR2 SMNVEV (reference sequence). The CDR3 has 14 amino acids. The V end was cut by 0 bases, the J end by 10 bases, with 16 bases between. CDR3 in amino acids: CASSLSKETFDQYF. For the CDR3, the DNA is TGTGCCAGCAGTTTATCGAAGGAGACCTTCGATCAGTACTTC.

This chain uses TRBV10-1 with TRBJ2-7, with 7 positions matching TRBD1. V gave up 2 bases and J gave up 1 base; unmatched junction bases: 5. The CDR3 runs 15 residues. Germline V gene sequence: CDR1 WNHNN, CDR2 SYGVQD (reference sequence). CDR3: CASSEAKTGSYEQYF. The DNA for the CDR3 is TGCGCCAGCAGTGAGGCGAAGACAGGGTCCTACGAGCAGTACTTC.

There are a few counts of this clonotype. The genes are TRBV20-1 and TRBJ1-1; 9 bases align to TRBD1. The CDR3 is 13 residues long. Germline CDR1 and CDR2: DFQATT and SNEGSKA (reference sequence). V lost 6 bases, J lost 6 bases, and 8 bases stayed unmatched. The CDR3 loop reads CSALVDRGAEAFF. In DNA form, the CDR3 reads TGCAGTGCCCTCGTCGACAGGGGGGCTGAAGCTTTCTTT.